This T cell receptor beta chain was captured in a study of T cells after yellow fever vaccination. General observations from the study: Repertoires obtained by FACS sorting could include abundant clonotypes that entered as contaminants from the bulk population. Primary-vaccination clones mostly resurfaced post-booster (96% CD4, just under 90% CD8).

This clonotype was counted at least ten times. What it binds is not known. 5'RACE template switching produced TCR cDNA carrying a universal primer site and UMIs. MiXCR, run by TCRdb on the 5' RACE reads, gives a single entry per CDR3 protein. This repertoire shows over 110,000 distinct CDR3 sequences, roughly 8.2% found once; its top ten account for less than 0.85%. CDR1 is LGHNA and CDR2 is YNFKEQ in the germline V gene. V lost 0 bases to trimming and J lost 5 bases, with 13 bases between them. The CDR3 covers 15 residues. The V and J genes are TRBV4-2 and TRBJ2-5; D ambiguous. The sequencing used CD4+ T cells sorted from PBMCs, collected 5 days after the yellow fever booster vaccination. This sequence originates from a man in his thirties or forties who received the YFV17D yellow fever vaccine. The CDR3 protein is CASSQDRRKEETQYF. The CDR3 DNA sequence: TGTGCCAGCAGCCAAGATAGGCGAAAAGAGGAGACCCAGTACTTC.